This T cell receptor (beta chain) was sequenced during a study of blood T cell repertoires in COVID-19. Whole-study context: Acute-phase and convalescent COVID-19 samples originated in the United States, Italy and Spain. The analysed material was cDNA or gDNA that came from T cells, B-cell-depleted T cells, or PBMCs.

Source study methods: By means of reference gene primer amplification, nucleated cell counts were estimated. Data came from immunoSEQ multiplex PCR; TCRdb stores just in-frame clones and leaves some out. Clone size and V and J calls were adopted from that table, with D and trimming inferred from the DNA. The sample yields around 280,000 clones, around 85% seen once. The germline gives CDR1 LNHDA, CDR2 SQIVND (reference sequence). V was shortened by 6 bases and J by 1 base, with 9 bases between the two germline ends. The CDR3 runs to 13 residues. The TCR sequence derives from a woman aged 45-60 years with active or convalescent COVID-19. The chain has TRBV19 and TRBJ1-1; the D is unclear. Sequenced: peripheral blood. The CDR3 DNA is TGTGCCAGTAGGCCGGAGGGGAACACTGAAGCTTTCTTT. This gives the protein CASRPEGNTEAFF.